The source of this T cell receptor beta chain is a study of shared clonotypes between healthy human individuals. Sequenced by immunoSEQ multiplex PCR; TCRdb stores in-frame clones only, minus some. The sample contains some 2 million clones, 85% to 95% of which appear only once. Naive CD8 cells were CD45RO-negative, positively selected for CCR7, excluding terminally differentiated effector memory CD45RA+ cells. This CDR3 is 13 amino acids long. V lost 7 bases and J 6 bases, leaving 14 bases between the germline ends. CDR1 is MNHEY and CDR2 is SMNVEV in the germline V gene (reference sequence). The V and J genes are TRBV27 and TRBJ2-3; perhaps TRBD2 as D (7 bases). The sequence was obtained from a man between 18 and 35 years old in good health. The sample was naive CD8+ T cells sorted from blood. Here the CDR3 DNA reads TGTGCCAGCAAGGGAGGGGGGGGCGATACGCAGTATTTT. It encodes CASKGGGGDTQYF.